A single sample gave rise to the 21 T cell receptor beta chains below, sequenced in a study of T cell clonality in common variable immunodeficiency. Points from the study as a whole: Fewer deletions and N-nucleotide insertions were reportedly seen in common variable immunodeficiency TCR beta sequences.

Method: immunoSEQ multiplex PCR; TCRdb's copy keeps in-frame clones and lacks some. The sample includes 25,000 to 30,000 clones, none of them occurring once. No antigen is known for these receptors. Sequencing was performed on peripheral blood mononuclear cells. The receptors derive from a human donor with common variable immunodeficiency.

As to this clone: The read falls 3 residues short of the CDR3 end, and the missing part is taken from the germline J gene. The genes are TRBV7-9 and TRBJ1-1; the match to TRBD1 covers 7 bases. The CDR3 length is 14 residues. CDR1 is SEHNR and CDR2 is FQNEAQ in the germline V gene (reference sequence). After removal of 6 bases from V and 0 bases from J, the junction contained 4 bases not matched to a gene. The sequenced CDR3 bases are TGTGCCAGCAGTCTACAGGGGTTGAACACTGAA. Protein: CASSLQGLNTE. In full, the CDR3 reads CASSLQGLNTEAFF.

Comments on this clone: The sequenced fragment ends 3 residues before the CDR3 boundary, so the rest is inferred from the germline J gene. J is TRBJ2-5 and V is TRBV7-2, with D perhaps matching TRBD2 (6 bases). The CDR3 spans 15 residues. Germline V lookup: CDR1 SGHTA, CDR2 FQGNSA. Trimming removed 7 bases from V and 2 bases from J, with 17 bases in between. The CDR3: CASTTQTSLQETQYF. The sequenced CDR3 bases are TGTGCCAGCACCACCCAGACTAGTCTGCAAGAGACC.

About this clone itself: The CDR3 end is not reached by the read, which stops 3 residues before it; the germline J gene fills it in. The chain combines TRBV7-6 with TRBJ2-5; TRBD1 matches at 12 bases. Germline assignment: CDR1 SGHVS and CDR2 FNYEAQ. The CDR3 sequence is 18 residues long. V lost 1 base, J lost 5 bases, and 11 bases stayed unmatched. The sequenced part of the CDR3 DNA is TGTGCCAGCAGCTTAGAGTGGGCCGGGACAGGGGGCCGGGAGACC. This sequence encodes CASSLEWAGTGGRET. The full CDR3 reads CASSLEWAGTGGRETQYF.

This clone was seen at least ten times. The CDR3 goes on 3 residues after the read ends, and that part is filled in from the germline J gene. The gene calls are TRBV10-3 and TRBJ2-5; the match to TRBD2 covers 10 bases. The V gene's germline CDR1 is ENHRY and CDR2 SYGVKD. J lost 4 bases, V lost 2 bases, and 7 bases had no gene match. The CDR3 has 16 amino acids. The part of the CDR3 DNA that was read is TGTGCCATCAGTGAGGAAAAACTAGCGGGGCGAGAGACC. The encoded protein is CAISEEKLAGRET. The entire CDR3 sequence reads CAISEEKLAGRETQYF.

This clone turned up a few times. From the germline J gene comes the end of the CDR3, since the read stops 3 residues before it. V usage is TRBV11-2 and J usage is TRBJ2-5, with a possible D match to TRBD1 (5 bases). V lost 4 bases and J 2 bases, leaving 11 bases between the germline ends. The CDR3 is made up of 14 amino acids. The germline gives CDR1 SGHAT, CDR2 FQNNGV. CDR3 DNA (partial): TGTGCCAGCAGCTCGACAGCATATCAAGAGACC. Protein: CASSSTAYQET. The entire CDR3 sequence reads CASSSTAYQETQYF.

This clone was observed at least ten times. Read data end 3 residues before the CDR3 end; the end is taken from the germline J gene. The chain employs TRBV7-2 and TRBJ2-3; 8 positions agree with TRBD1. The germline V gene has CDR1 SGHTA and CDR2 FQGNSA. V gave up 5 bases and J gave up 4 bases; unmatched junction bases: 8. The CDR3 spans 15 residues. CDR3 bases read: TGTGCCAGCAGCCACTGGACAGGGACAGCAGATACG. This encodes CASSHWTGTADT. From start to end, the CDR3 is CASSHWTGTADTQYF.

This clone showed up just a few times. Read data end 3 residues before the CDR3 end; the end is taken from the germline J gene. V is TRBV6-1 and J is TRBJ2-5; 7 bases match TRBD1. The CDR3 length is 13 residues. The junction had 0 bases not matched to a gene; V was cut back by 4 bases and J by 1 base. Germline CDR1 reads MNHNS; CDR2 reads SASEGT. Here the CDR3 reads CASSGQGQETQYF. The DNA read from the CDR3 is TGTGCCAGCAGTGGACAGGGCCAAGAGACC.

Only a few counts were recorded for this clone. The CDR3 end lies 3 residues beyond the end of the read and is filled in from the germline J gene. The chain employs TRBV20-1 and TRBJ1-1, with a possible D match to TRBD1 (6 bases). CDR3 length equals 14 residues. Deletions cut 2 bases from V and 2 bases from J, with 12 bases between. Germline assignment: CDR1 DFQATT and CDR2 SNEGSKA (reference sequence). Incomplete CDR3 DNA: TGCAGTGCTAGAAAACAGGGTCGAAACACTGAA. The encoded protein is CSARKQGRNTE. The CDR3 in its entirety is CSARKQGRNTEAFF.

Details on this clone: The CDR3 end falls 3 residues outside the read, so it is completed with the germline J gene. The chain combines TRBV18 with TRBJ1-3; the D gene is possibly TRBD1 (6 bases). The CDR3 is 16 residues long. Trimming shortened V by 2 bases and J by 1 base, and 12 bases separated the two germline ends. Germline lookup yields CDR1 KGHSH and CDR2 LQKENI. CDR3 DNA, as far as it was read: TGTGCCAGCTCACCAGCTGGGGGCGCTTCTGGAAACACC. Amino acid sequence: CASSPAGGASGNT. The entire CDR3 protein is CASSPAGGASGNTIYF. The full variable domain, with the rest looked up from reference TRBV18 and TRBJ1-3, is NAGVMQNPRHLVRRRGQEARLRCSPMKGHSHVYWYRQLPEEGLKFMVYLQKENIIDESGMPKERFSAEFPKEGPSILRIQQVVRGDSAAYFCASSPAGGASGNTIYFGEGSWLTVV.

This clone was counted ten times or more. With the read ending 3 residues before the CDR3 end, the germline J gene is used to fill in that end. The chain has TRBV18 and TRBJ1-1, with D unresolved. In germline, CDR1 is KGHSH, CDR2 LQKENI. CDR3 length: 14 amino acids. Trimming took off 4 bases at V and 4 bases at J, with 13 bases between the two ends. The sequenced part of the CDR3 DNA is TGTGCCAGCTCACAAACCGCCCGGGGCACTGAA. Translation: CASSQTARGTE. The CDR3 reads in full as CASSQTARGTEAFF.

This clone was observed at least ten times. Read sequence stops 3 residues before the CDR3 end, and the germline J gene provides the missing end. V and J are TRBV5-1 and TRBJ1-2, with 7 bases matching TRBD1. The germline gives CDR1 SGHRS, CDR2 YFSETQ. The junction had 6 bases not matched to a gene; V was cut back by 4 bases and J by 0 bases. The CDR3 is made up of 15 amino acids. CDR3 sequence: CASSPGTEPNYGYTF. The covered CDR3 bases are TGCGCCAGCAGCCCAGGGACAGAACCTAACTATGGC. Together with reference TRBV5-1 and TRBJ1-2, the CDR3 gives the full variable domain: KAGVTQTPRYLIKTRGQQVTLSCSPISGHRSVSWYQQTPGQGLQFLFEYFSETQRNKGNFPGRFSGRQFSNSRSEMNVSTLELGDSALYLCASSPGTEPNYGYTFGSGTRLTVV.

Only a few counts were recorded for this clone. At one end, the junction sequence differs from germline, possibly due to a read error. The CDR3 end is not reached by the read, which stops 3 residues before it; the germline J gene fills it in. The chain carries TRBV7-9 and TRBJ1-1; 9 bases fit TRBD1. Germline loops: CDR1 SEHNR, CDR2 FQNEAQ (reference sequence). The CDR3 is 12 residues long. The sequenced CDR3 bases are TGTTCCAGCAGCTTTGAGGACAGGGGA. Encoded protein: CSSSFEDRG. The whole CDR3 is CSSSFEDRGAFF.

The CDR3 spells CASSQQDYGYTF. CDR3 DNA, as far as it was read: TGTGCCAGCAGCCAACAAGACTATGGC. V usage is TRBV7-2 and J usage is TRBJ1-2; no reliable D call. Coverage ceases 3 residues before the CDR3 finishes, and the germline J gene fills in the end. The ends were cut back, 5 bases at V and 3 bases at J, with 7 bases in the middle. The CDR3 loop spans 12 amino acids. The germline CDR1 and CDR2 sequences are SGHTA and FQGNSA.

This clone was observed many times. The sequenced CDR3 bases are TGTGCCAGCAGCTTGGAGGGGGCCTTAAATGAG. Amino acid sequence: CASSLEGALNE. The whole CDR3 is CASSLEGALNEQFF. The chain uses TRBV7-3 and TRBJ2-1; maybe TRBD1 (7 bases). From the germline J gene comes the end of the CDR3, since the read stops 3 residues before it. V shed 3 bases and J shed 7 bases, with 13 bases lying between them. Germline assignment: CDR1 SGHTA and CDR2 FQGTGA. This CDR3 has 14 residues.

This clone was observed many times. The junction departs from the called germline gene at one end, perhaps through a read error. The read is 3 residues too short to cover the CDR3 end, so that end is filled in from the germline J gene. The chain carries TRBV7-7 and TRBJ2-1; 10 nucleotides agree with TRBD2. The CDR3 contains 14 residues. CDR1 and CDR2 (germline): SSHAT, FNYEAQ (reference sequence). CDR3 DNA, as far as it was read: TGTGCTAGCAGCTTAGTAGCGGGGGGAAATGAG. Its protein is CASSLVAGGNE. The CDR3 in its entirety is CASSLVAGGNEQFF.

Regarding this clone: The read halts 3 residues ahead of the CDR3 end, with the missing end drawn from the germline J gene. The chain joins TRBV18 to TRBJ1-4, with 8 bases identical to TRBD1. Germline V gene lookup returns CDR1 KGHSH and CDR2 LQKENI. The V gene end was trimmed by 3 bases and the J gene end by 9 bases; junction bases not matched to a gene: 3. The CDR3 sequence is 13 residues long. The chain's CDR3 is CASSPRTGQKLFF. CDR3 DNA, as far as it was read: TGTGCCAGCTCACCGCGGACAGGGCAAAAA.

Of note for this clone: The read comes to an end 3 residues before the CDR3 does, leaving the germline J gene to fill in the end. The rearrangement uses TRBV2 and TRBJ2-1, with D perhaps matching TRBD1 (5 bases). CDR3 size: 12 residues. V gave up 7 bases and J gave up 7 bases, with 11 bases separating them. CDR1 and CDR2 (germline): SNHLY, FYNNEI. Incomplete CDR3 DNA: TGTGCCAGCACGTTGACAGTAAATGAG. Translated, it gives CASTLTVNE. Given in full, the CDR3 is CASTLTVNEQFF.

This clone has a handful of counts. The read falls 3 residues short of the CDR3 end, and the missing part is taken from the germline J gene. The chain has TRBV19 and TRBJ2-7; D is unresolved. Trimming removed 2 bases from V and 3 bases from J, with 14 bases in between. CDR1 is LNHDA and CDR2 is SQIVND in the germline V gene (reference sequence). This CDR3 has 15 amino acids. CDR3 loop: CASSIRSEIYYEQYF. The sequenced CDR3 bases are TGTGCCAGTAGTATAAGGAGCGAGATCTACTACGAG.

This clone was picked up many times. The CDR3 goes on 3 residues after the read ends, and that part is filled in from the germline J gene. The chain links TRBV18 to TRBJ2-3; D perhaps matches TRBD2 (5 bases). V lost 2 bases, J lost 2 bases, and 14 bases lay in between. In germline, CDR1 is KGHSH, CDR2 LQKENI. The length of the CDR3 is 16 residues. CDR3 DNA (partial): TGTGCCAGCTCACCATTGAGGGCAACTGCCACAGATACG. Its translation is CASSPLRATATDT. The complete CDR3 sequence is CASSPLRATATDTQYF.

The covered CDR3 bases are TGTGCCAGCACCCCGGGCCAGCGGAGAGATACG. Translation: CASTPGQRRDT. Given in full, the CDR3 is CASTPGQRRDTQYF. The chain carries TRBV2 and TRBJ2-3, with D maybe TRBD2 (5 bases). The CDR3 end falls 3 residues outside the read, so it is completed with the germline J gene. Germline V CDR1 and CDR2: SNHLY, FYNNEI. Trimming took off 7 bases at V and 5 bases at J, with 16 bases between the two ends. The length of the CDR3 is 14 residues.

This clone was seen a few times. The read ends 3 residues shy of where the CDR3 ends; the end is completed using the germline J gene. The rearrangement joins TRBV10-2 to TRBJ1-6; 7 bases align to TRBD1. The CDR3 has 15 amino acids. Germline loops: CDR1 WSHSY, CDR2 SAAADI. Trimming took 1 base from V and 6 from J; bases not matched to a gene: 3. CDR3 DNA, as far as it was read: TGCGCCAGCAGTGAGTTGTGGGACAGTAATTCACCC. Residues: CASSELWDSNSP. The CDR3 reads in full as CASSELWDSNSPLHF.